This T cell receptor beta chain was profiled in a study of blood T cell repertoires in COVID-19. Looking at the study overall: Samples of COVID-19 (acute and convalescent) were obtained from the United States, Italy and Spain. PBMCs, B-cell-depleted T cells, or T cells provided the cDNA or gDNA that made up the material.

The CDR3 is made up of 15 amino acids. CDR1 and CDR2 from the germline V gene are MNHEY and SVGAGI. V gave up 7 bases and J gave up 5 bases; unmatched junction bases: 8. During active infection, Seattle patients enrolled and were then monitored through disease. Per the original data handling: From reference gene primer amplification, estimates of nucleated cell counts were derived. The method was immunoSEQ multiplex PCR; TCRdb's version includes in-frame clones alone and lacks a portion of them. The V and J calls and clone size were taken over from that table, and D and trimming were inferred from the DNA. The repertoire consists of about 310,000 clones, with around 90% occurring once and the leading ten covering around 0.93%.

The chain carries TRBV6-5 and TRBJ2-3, with TRBD1 matching 11 bases. Sequences were obtained from peripheral blood. The TCR comes from a woman aged 40 to 50 with COVID-19, enrolled during active disease. CDR3 sequence (DNA): TGTGCCAGCACCCAAGGGGACAGGGGGGTAGATACGCAGTATTTT. It encodes CASTQGDRGVDTQYF.